This passage covers 8 T cell receptor beta chains from one sample sequenced in a study of blood T cell repertoires in COVID-19. TCRdb's copy holds only in-frame clones and misses some; the assay was immunoSEQ multiplex PCR. Of roughly 100,000 clones in the sample, roughly nine tenths were seen once. The sequenced sample consisted of peripheral blood. The receptors shown here come from a human donor with active COVID-19. The donor label of this sample is uncertain.

This clone was counted between two and nine times. The chain uses TRBV4-1 and TRBJ1-4, with a tentative D call TRBD1 (5 bases). The CDR3 sequence is 18 residues long. The ends were cut back, 0 bases at V and 9 bases at J, with 23 bases in the middle. Looked up from germline, CDR1 is MGHRA and CDR2 is YSYEKL. Here the CDR3 reads CASSQDLGRRAGDQKLFF. CDR3 DNA sequence: TGCGCCAGCAGCCAAGATCTCGGGCGAAGGGCGGGGGATCAAAAACTGTTTTTT.

J is TRBJ2-1 and V is TRBV19; TRBD2 matches at 8 bases. Germline V lookup: CDR1 LNHDA, CDR2 SQIVND (reference sequence). This CDR3 contains 16 residues. Losses at the gene ends were 3 bases for V and 8 bases for J; bases not matched to a gene: 12. CDR3 region: CASSIKTRGGRDEQFF. CDR3 in DNA: TGTGCCAGTAGTATCAAGACCCGGGGGGGCAGGGATGAGCAGTTCTTC.

V gene TRBV9 combines with J gene TRBJ2-7; the match to TRBD1 covers 7 bases. The CDR3 covers 13 residues. Germline V gene data show CDR1 as SGDLS and CDR2 as YYNGEE. V dropped 5 bases and J dropped 2; count of bases not matched to a gene: 4. As DNA, the CDR3 is TGTGCCAGCAGTCGACAGGGCACCTACGAGCAGTACTTC. Encoded protein: CASSRQGTYEQYF.

The rearrangement uses TRBV6-5 and TRBJ2-7; unclear D gene. Germline V gene data show CDR1 as MNHEY and CDR2 as SVGAGI. There are 15 residues in the CDR3. With 0 bases removed from V and 8 bases from J, the gap between germline ends came to 17 bases. In DNA, the CDR3 is TGTGCCAGCAGTTACTCGACGGCTACTACTGTAAAGCAGTACTTC. Amino acids: CASSYSTATTVKQYF.

The chain couples TRBV6-5 to TRBJ1-2, with D possibly TRBD1 on 5 matching bases. The V and J ends lost 4 bases and 0 bases respectively, with 9 bases between them. The CDR3 is 14 amino acids. Germline V gives CDR1 MNHEY, CDR2 SVGAGI. CDR3 loop: CASSFREANYGYTF. The CDR3 DNA is TGTGCCAGCAGTTTCAGGGAAGCTAACTATGGCTACACCTTC.

In DNA, the CDR3 is TGTGCCAGCAGCTTGGTTGGAGTGTACTACGAGCAGTACTTC. Amino acids: CASSLVGVYYEQYF. This chain uses TRBV5-5 with TRBJ2-7; unclear D gene. Germline CDR1 reads SGHKS; CDR2 reads YYEKEE (reference sequence). The V and J ends lost 0 bases and 3 bases respectively, with 10 bases between them. The CDR3 is 14 amino acids.

This chain joins TRBV2 and TRBJ2-3; TRBD2 matches 12 bases. CDR3 size: 20 residues. Germline V gives CDR1 SNHLY, CDR2 FYNNEI. The J segment lost 5 bases and the V segment lost 2 bases, leaving 17 bases of the junction unmatched. CDR3 in DNA: TGTGCCAGCAGTGAAATAGAGTACGGGCTAGCGGGGGGGCATCGAGATACGCAGTATTTT. The encoded protein is CASSEIEYGLAGGHRDTQYF.

The J gene is TRBJ1-6, the V gene TRBV2; no firm D call. The CDR3 is made up of 13 amino acids. V was shortened by 5 bases and J by 6 bases, with 8 bases between the two germline ends. CDR1 SNHLY and CDR2 FYNNEI come from the germline V gene. Here the CDR3 reads CASSFPFNSPLHF. For the CDR3, the DNA is TGTGCCAGCAGTTTCCCTTTTAATTCACCCCTCCACTTT.